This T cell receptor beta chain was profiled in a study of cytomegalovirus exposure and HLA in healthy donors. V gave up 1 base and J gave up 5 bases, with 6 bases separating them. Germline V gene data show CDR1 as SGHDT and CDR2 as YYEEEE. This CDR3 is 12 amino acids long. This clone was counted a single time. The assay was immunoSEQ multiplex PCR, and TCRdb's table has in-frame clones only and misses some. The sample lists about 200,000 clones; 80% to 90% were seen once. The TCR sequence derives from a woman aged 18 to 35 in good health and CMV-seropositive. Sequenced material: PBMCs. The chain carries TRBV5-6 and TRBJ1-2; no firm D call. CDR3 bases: TGTGCCAGCAGCTTGACCGAGTATGGCTACACCTTC. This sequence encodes CASSLTEYGYTF.